Included here is one TCR beta chain sequence, with context. Its target is unknown. These data come from a study of cytomegalovirus exposure and HLA in healthy donors. Study-level points and caveats: In vitro, a few CMV-associated chains proved specific for CMV antigens.

V was clipped by 4 bases and J by 2 bases, with 12 bases between them. The V gene's germline CDR1 is PRHDT and CDR2 FYEKMQ (reference sequence). The CDR3 is made up of 14 amino acids. The validation cohort, a group of over a hundred subjects, included the donors and was separate from the roughly 670-subject first cohort. Method: immunoSEQ multiplex PCR; TCRdb's copy keeps in-frame clones and lacks some. The sample has about 400,000 clones; around 86% are singletons. The source of this sequence is a woman under 30 in good health and CMV-seronegative. The genes are TRBV13 and TRBJ2-7; tentative D call: TRBD1 (6 bases). Source material: PBMCs. The CDR3 sequence is CASSYDRKPYEQYF. The CDR3 nucleotides are TGTGCCAGCAGCTATGACAGGAAACCCTACGAGCAGTACTTC.